A selection of T cell receptor beta chains follows, all from one sample in a study of regulatory T cells in long-lasting Graves disease. TCRdb re-called the multiplex PCR reads with MiXCR, one entry per CDR3 protein. The data show approximately 400,000 distinct CDR3 sequences, about 16% seen once. This sample was shared with a second study, whose subject was T cells in Graves' hyperthyroidism and ophthalmopathy.

The specimen comprised peripheral blood mononuclear cells (PBMCs), sampled at new diagnosis, from a patient treated with antithyroid drugs. All receptors derive from a woman aged 25-40 years with Graves disease. The CDR3 runs from the conserved cysteine through the conserved F or W. A D gene is named only where the DNA matches it firmly. Some rows have no size entry. The others give once, few or many, or a class for an expanded clone.

v_call	d_call	j_call	cdr3_length	clone_size	cdr3_nt	cdr3_aa
TRBV14	-	TRBJ2-1	16	few	TGTGCCAGCAGCCAACCGGCGGGGAGCTCCTACAATGAGCAGTTCTTC	CASSQPAGSSYNEQFF
TRBV19	-	TRBJ1-1	13	many	TGTGCCAGTAGTCTTACGAGGTGGGGCGAGGCTTTCTTT	CASSLTRWGEAFF
TRBV4-1	TRBD1	TRBJ2-1	17	once	TGCGCCAGCAGCCTGCGACAGGGGGGCTCTAGCTCCTACGAGCAGTTCTTC	CASSLRQGGSSSYEQFF
TRBV6-5	-	TRBJ2-3	14	many	TGTGCCAGCAGTTATGTCCCGAGGACAGATACGCAGTATTTT	CASSYVPRTDTQYF
TRBV7-6	TRBD2	TRBJ2-1	14	few	TGTGCCAGCACCCCTAGCGGGAGAGACCCCAAGCAGTTCTTC	CASTPSGRDPKQFF
TRBV2	-	TRBJ2-1	11	many	TGTGCCAGCAGTGCGGGGAGTGAGCAGTTCTTC	CASSAGSEQFF
TRBV9	TRBD1	TRBJ1-3	15	-	TGTGCCAGCAGCCCATGGACAGGGCGTGGAAACACCATATATTTT	CASSPWTGRGNTIYF
TRBV10-3	TRBD1	TRBJ2-5	16	many	TGTGCCATCAGTGGGTCCGGGACAGGGAGGGAGAAGACCCAGTACTTC	CAISGSGTGREKTQYF
TRBV20-1	TRBD2	TRBJ2-7	18	many	TGCAGTGCTAGATATGGTTTGGATCCGAGCGGGAGCTCCTACGAGCAGTACTTC	CSARYGLDPSGSSYEQYF
TRBV11-2	-	TRBJ2-5	15	many	TGTGCCAGCAGCTTTTCCGGGACGGATAAAGAGACCCAGTACTTC	CASSFSGTDKETQYF
TRBV3-1	TRBD2	TRBJ2-1	12	many	TGTGCCAGCAGCGTTAGCGGGAGTGAGCAGTTCTTC	CASSVSGSEQFF
TRBV24-1	-	TRBJ2-3	16	-	TGTGCCACCAGTGACCGCCCAGTCACCGCCACAGATACGCAGTATTTT	CATSDRPVTATDTQYF
TRBV20-1	-	TRBJ1-1	13	many	TGCAGTGCTAGATCCTGGGGAAACACTGAAGCTTTCTTT	CSARSWGNTEAFF